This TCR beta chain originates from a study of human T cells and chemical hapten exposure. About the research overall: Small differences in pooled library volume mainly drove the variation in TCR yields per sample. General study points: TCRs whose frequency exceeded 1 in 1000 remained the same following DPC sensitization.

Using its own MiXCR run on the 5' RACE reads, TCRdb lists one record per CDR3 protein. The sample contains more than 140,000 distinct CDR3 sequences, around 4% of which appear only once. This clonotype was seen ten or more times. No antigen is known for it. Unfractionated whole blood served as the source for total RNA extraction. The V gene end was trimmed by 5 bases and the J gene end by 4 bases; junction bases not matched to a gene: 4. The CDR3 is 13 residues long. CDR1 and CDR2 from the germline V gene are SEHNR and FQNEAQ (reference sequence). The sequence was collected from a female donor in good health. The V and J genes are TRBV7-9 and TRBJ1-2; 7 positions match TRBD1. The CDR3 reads CASSLSGGYGYTF. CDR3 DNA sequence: TGTGCCAGCAGCCTCTCAGGGGGCTATGGCTACACCTTC. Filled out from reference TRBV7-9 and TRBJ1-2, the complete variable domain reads DTGVSQNPRHKITKRGQNVTFRCDPISEHNRLYWYRQTLGQGPEFLTYFQNEAQLEKSRLLSDRFSAERPKGSFSTLEIQRTEQGDSAMYLCASSLSGGYGYTFGSGTRLTVV.